This T cell receptor beta chain comes out of a study of T cells in Graves' hyperthyroidism and ophthalmopathy. Amplification yielded TCR beta CDR3 regions, with RNA transcripts as the source. TCR CDR3 underwent first-round RT-PCR with the HTBI primer set. TCRdb reanalysed the multiplex PCR reads using MiXCR and keeps one entry per CDR3 protein. The table shows 530,000 or so distinct CDR3 sequences, with 17% occurring only once. CDR3 length: 15 amino acids. V lost 1 base to trimming and J lost 5 bases; unmatched junction nucleotides: 7. Per germline, CDR1 PRHDT and CDR2 FYEKMQ (reference sequence). This clonotype came up many times.

This TCR was sampled from a woman under 30 with Graves' ophthalmopathy. The rearrangement joins TRBV13 to TRBJ1-1; 7 positions match TRBD1. Sequenced: blood. CDR3 region: CASSLVSQGVTEAFF. CDR3 in DNA: TGTGCCAGCAGCTTAGTGTCCCAGGGGGTTACTGAAGCTTTCTTT.